One and the same sample provided the 22 T cell receptor beta chains below, sequenced in a study of cytomegalovirus exposure and HLA in healthy donors. 13 Jbeta primers and 60 Vbeta primers were used for the PCR. Repertoires were generated with immunoSEQ multiplex PCR, while TCRdb's copy carries only in-frame clones and drops some. The data contain 180,000 or so clones, about four fifths of them seen just once; the ten biggest clones take up about 3.1%. The sample taken for sequencing was PBMCs. Receptors were obtained from a female donor in good health and CMV-seronegative.

This chain connects TRBV6-6 to TRBJ1-2, with D hard to call. CDR3 length equals 15 residues. CDR1 is MNHNY, CDR2 SVGAGI, per germline (reference sequence). Trimming cost V 0 bases and J 2 bases, with 10 bases left between them. CDR3 sequence (DNA): TGTGCCAGCAGTTACTCGATCGCGGGAAACTATGGCTACACCTTC. Translation gives CASSYSIAGNYGYTF.

J is TRBJ2-7 and V is TRBV4-3; D is possibly TRBD2 (7 bases). This CDR3 has 15 residues. Trimming removed 5 bases from V and 4 bases from J, with 18 bases in between. The V gene's germline CDR1 is LGHNA and CDR2 YSLEER. CDR3 region: CASSEAGGGAYEQYF. In nucleotides, the CDR3 is TGCGCCAGCAGCGAGGCGGGTGGGGGGGCTTACGAGCAGTACTTC.

This clone was recorded a few times. The chain uses TRBV7-2 and TRBJ2-7, with TRBD2 matching 8 bases. V dropped 0 bases and J dropped 3; count of bases not matched to a gene: 4. The CDR3 has 15 residues. Germline CDR1 reads SGHTA; CDR2 reads FQGNSA. CDR3 in amino acids: CASSLASLADYEQYF. The CDR3 coding sequence is TGTGCCAGCAGCTTAGCGTCACTAGCGGACTACGAGCAGTACTTC.

CDR3: CASNNRVGLNTEAFF. DNA of the CDR3: TGTGCCAGCAATAACAGGGTGGGTTTGAACACTGAAGCTTTCTTT. The V gene is TRBV6-1, the J gene TRBJ1-1, with D tentatively TRBD1 (6 bases). Looked up from germline, CDR1 is MNHNS and CDR2 is SASEGT. V dropped 7 bases and J dropped 0 bases, with 15 bases sitting between them. This CDR3 is built from 15 residues.

The genes are TRBV2 and TRBJ2-2; tentative D call: TRBD2 (5 bases). This CDR3 is built from 14 residues. Trimming removed 6 bases at V and 5 bases at J, with 13 bases between. Germline lookup yields CDR1 SNHLY and CDR2 FYNNEI. The CDR3: CASRTDGGTGELFF. In DNA, the CDR3 is TGTGCCAGCAGGACTGACGGAGGAACCGGGGAGCTGTTTTTT.

V usage is TRBV21-1 and J usage is TRBJ2-1; the listed D gene, TRBD1, was not tested against the DNA. TRBV21-1 corresponds to a pseudogene. CDR3 length equals 19 residues. CDR3 in DNA: TGTGCCAGCAGCAAAACGCCAGGGGGTATAGGGCCTACCTACAATGAGCAGTTCTTC. This encodes CASSKTPGGIGPTYNEQFF.

The rearrangement uses TRBV6-1 and TRBJ1-6, with 7 bases identical to TRBD1. CDR3 length: 15 residues. Trimming removed 7 bases from V and 8 bases from J; junction bases left unmatched: 11. CDR1 and CDR2 from the germline V gene are MNHNS and SASEGT. The CDR3 is CASILRWQGDSPLHF. In DNA, the CDR3 is TGTGCCAGCATCCTCCGGTGGCAGGGGGATTCACCCCTCCACTTT.

This clone appeared once. The chain couples TRBV5-6 to TRBJ2-4, with D possibly TRBD2 on 6 matching bases. Trimming took off 0 bases at V and 1 base at J, with 11 bases between the two ends. Germline V lookup: CDR1 SGHDT, CDR2 YYEEEE. This CDR3 contains 16 residues. The CDR3 bases are TGTGCCAGCAGCTTGGACGGGGGTTACGCCAAAAACATTCAGTACTTC. Protein product: CASSLDGGYAKNIQYF.

This chain uses TRBV5-1 with TRBJ2-2, with 7 bases aligning to TRBD2. The junction had 3 bases not matched to a gene; V was cut back by 1 base and J by 3 bases. CDR3 length: 15 residues. The germline CDR1 and CDR2 sequences are SGHRS and YFSETQ. The CDR3 bases are TGCGCCAGCAGCTTGATGGGGGGGGACACCGGGGAGCTGTTTTTT. This gives the protein CASSLMGGDTGELFF. The full variable domain, its missing parts supplied by reference TRBV5-1 and TRBJ2-2, is KAGVTQTPRYLIKTRGQQVTLSCSPISGHRSVSWYQQTPGQGLQFLFEYFSETQRNKGNFPGRFSGRQFSNSRSEMNVSTLELGDSALYLCASSLMGGDTGELFFGEGSRLTVL.

The chain links TRBV4-1 to TRBJ2-2; perhaps TRBD2 as D (5 bases). The CDR3 loop spans 18 amino acids. Germline CDR1 and CDR2: MGHRA and YSYEKL. V dropped 6 bases and J dropped 5 bases, with 25 bases sitting between them. The CDR3 DNA sequence: TGCGCCAGCAGTTACCTGGCCGGAATAGCGCCCCAGACCGGGGAGCTGTTTTTT. It translates to CASSYLAGIAPQTGELFF.

The rearrangement joins TRBV5-1 to TRBJ2-1, with 12 bases that match TRBD2. The germline V gene encodes CDR1 SGHRS and CDR2 YFSETQ. The CDR3 length is 18 residues. With V trimmed by 2 bases and J by 6 bases, 12 bases remained unmatched. Written as DNA, the CDR3 is TGCGCCAGCAGCTTTGGTACTAGCGGGGGGCGTTATGGCAATGAGCAGTTCTTC. This translates into CASSFGTSGGRYGNEQFF.

This chain links TRBV11-3 with TRBJ2-3, with TRBD1 matching 7 bases. The CDR3 consists of 15 residues. Per the germline V gene, CDR1 is SGHNT and CDR2 is YENEEA. Trimming removed 4 bases from V and 6 bases from J; junction bases left unmatched: 10. The CDR3: CASSSRQGFMDTQYF. CDR3 coding DNA: TGTGCCAGCAGCTCCCGACAGGGTTTTATGGATACGCAGTATTTT.

V is TRBV28 and J is TRBJ1-2; D call uncertain. V was shortened by 6 bases and J by 4 bases, with 9 bases between the two germline ends. This CDR3 comprises 12 residues. CDR1 MDHEN and CDR2 SYDVKM come from the germline V gene. CDR3 sequence: CASSPPFYGYTF. The CDR3 DNA reads TGTGCCAGCAGCCCCCCATTCTATGGCTACACCTTC.

V and J are TRBV30 and TRBJ1-5; D is perhaps TRBD1 (5 bases). Germline assignment: CDR1 GTSNPN and CDR2 SVGIG (reference sequence). Trimming shortened V by 3 bases and J by 6 bases, and 15 bases separated the two germline ends. The CDR3 contains 14 residues. CDR3 nucleotides: TGTGCCTGGAGCCTATCAGGGTTAATTCAGCCCCAGCATTTT. This translates into CAWSLSGLIQPQHF.

This chain joins TRBV11-2 and TRBJ1-2; TRBD1 aligns across 9 bases. The V segment lost 9 bases and the J segment 5 bases; nucleotides outside the gene matches: 19. Germline V gene lookup returns CDR1 SGHAT and CDR2 FQNNGV. The CDR3 is made up of 17 amino acids. CDR3 in amino acids: CASSGPTADRGPYGYTF. Written as DNA, the CDR3 is TGTGCCAGTAGCGGCCCGACGGCGGACAGGGGTCCGTATGGCTACACCTTC.

V gene TRBV28 combines with J gene TRBJ2-7; the D gene is possibly TRBD2 (6 bases). The germline gives CDR1 MDHEN, CDR2 SYDVKM. The germline V and J ends were trimmed by 8 bases and 2 bases, with 16 bases remaining between them. The CDR3 totals 14 residues. The CDR3 DNA reads as TGTGCCAGCGCAAGGGGAGGTCTACCCTACGAGCAGTACTTC. This codes for CASARGGLPYEQYF.

The chain links TRBV7-2 to TRBJ2-2, with TRBD1 matching over 7 bases. Germline CDR1 is SGHTA and CDR2 is FQGNSA. J lost 5 bases, V lost 2 bases, and 11 bases had no gene match. The CDR3 is 17 amino acids. CDR3 sequence reads: CASSLSPPDRATGELFF. CDR3 nucleotide sequence: TGTGCCAGCAGCTTATCCCCCCCTGACAGGGCGACCGGGGAGCTGTTTTTT.

V is TRBV6-6 and J is TRBJ1-1; possibly TRBD1 for D (5 bases). CDR1 MNHNY and CDR2 SVGAGI come from the germline V gene (reference sequence). V lost 8 bases to trimming and J lost 4 bases, with 17 bases between them. This CDR3 is built from 14 residues. The CDR3 is CASSKGDWGTEAFF. DNA for the CDR3: TGTGCCAGCTCCAAAGGGGATTGGGGCACTGAAGCTTTCTTT.

The CDR3 nucleotides read TGTGCCATCAGTGAGTCGTCTAGCGGGTATGAGCAGTTCTTC. As protein: CAISESSSGYEQFF. The gene calls are TRBV10-3 and TRBJ2-1; 8 bases are a match to TRBD2. CDR1 and CDR2 from the germline V gene are ENHRY and SYGVKD. With V trimmed by 0 bases and J by 8 bases, 3 bases remained unmatched. This CDR3 spans 14 amino acids.

The chain joins TRBV5-6 to TRBJ1-2; a weak D match, TRBD1 (6 bases). Trimming removed 1 base at V and 4 bases at J, with 8 bases between. The CDR3 is 13 residues long. Germline assignment: CDR1 SGHDT and CDR2 YYEEEE. The CDR3 reads CASSLTTGYGYTF. The CDR3 nucleotides are TGTGCCAGCAGCTTGACGACAGGCTATGGCTACACCTTC.

The chain is built from TRBV5-6 and TRBJ2-3, with TRBD2 matching over 9 bases. This CDR3 has 15 amino acids. The junction had 5 bases not matched to a gene; V was cut back by 4 bases and J by 2 bases. Germline loops: CDR1 SGHDT, CDR2 YYEEEE. CDR3 region: CASSAAGGLTDTQYF. The CDR3 nucleotides are TGTGCCAGCAGCGCAGCGGGAGGCCTCACAGATACGCAGTATTTT.

The chain joins TRBV28 to TRBJ2-7; 9 bases match TRBD1. With 2 bases clipped from V and 4 bases from J, the junction kept 6 bases outside the gene matches. Germline CDR1 is MDHEN and CDR2 is SYDVKM. This CDR3 has 15 residues. The CDR3 nucleotides are TGTGCCAGCAGTTTAGGGGGGACAGGGTTATACGAGCAGTACTTC. It specifies CASSLGGTGLYEQYF.